The rows below give T cell receptor beta chains drawn from one sample of a study of T-cell memory formation after mild COVID-19. TCRdb itself ran the 5' RACE reads through MiXCR, one entry per CDR3 protein. Of around 450,000 distinct CDR3 sequences in the sample, 15% to 25% are singletons; the top ten hold about 8.1%. Material: PBMCs or a T cell subset sorted from them (not recorded which). All receptors come from an adult woman who had mild COVID-19 (a few samples of this study predate the infection). Cell type and time point are not known. The conserved cysteine and the conserved F or W are not part of the CDR3 here. The D gene is left open where the match is weak.

d_gene: TRBD2
v_gene: TRBV11-3
j_gene: TRBJ2-2
CDR3aa: ASSTSGTGELF

d_gene: TRBD1
v_gene: TRBV20-1
j_gene: TRBJ1-5
CDR3aa: SAKDSGTGNQPQN

d_gene: .
v_gene: TRBV5-1
j_gene: TRBJ2-3
CDR3aa: ASSTTDTQY

d_gene: .
v_gene: TRBV5-1
j_gene: TRBJ1-2
CDR3aa: ASSSDNPIPNYGYT

d_gene: .
v_gene: TRBV5-1
j_gene: TRBJ2-7
CDR3aa: ASSFLSVGDGREQY

d_gene: TRBD1
v_gene: TRBV20-1
j_gene: TRBJ2-7
CDR3aa: SARGPGQGFYEQY

d_gene: .
v_gene: TRBV11-2
j_gene: TRBJ2-5
CDR3aa: ASSSGHAAGQY

d_gene: TRBD2
v_gene: TRBV6-5
j_gene: TRBJ2-7
CDR3aa: ASDTRPSGRVYEQY

d_gene: .
v_gene: TRBV5-1
j_gene: TRBJ1-6
CDR3aa: ASSLAPQQDLEPLH

d_gene: .
v_gene: TRBV7-8
j_gene: TRBJ1-3
CDR3aa: ASSFDPQGDTIY

d_gene: .
v_gene: TRBV6-5
j_gene: TRBJ2-7
CDR3aa: ASTAGASHEQY

d_gene: .
v_gene: TRBV7-3
j_gene: TRBJ2-2
CDR3aa: ASSLYGGTGDLF

d_gene: .
v_gene: TRBV6-6
j_gene: TRBJ2-6
CDR3aa: ASSYSIGRNSGANVLT

d_gene: .
v_gene: TRBV12-3/TRBV12-4
j_gene: TRBJ1-3
CDR3aa: ASSFLSGNTIS

d_gene: .
v_gene: TRBV5-1
j_gene: TRBJ2-2
CDR3aa: ASSPAELNTGEQF

d_gene: TRBD1
v_gene: TRBV24-1
j_gene: TRBJ1-5
CDR3aa: ATSHRGNQPQH

d_gene: .
v_gene: TRBV6-1
j_gene: TRBJ1-2
CDR3aa: AGNDDGRPNYGYT

d_gene: .
v_gene: TRBV24-1
j_gene: TRBJ2-5
CDR3aa: ATSDSYQETQY

d_gene: TRBD1
v_gene: TRBV7-9
j_gene: TRBJ2-1
CDR3aa: ASSPRQGTSYNEQF

d_gene: TRBD1
v_gene: TRBV6-5
j_gene: TRBJ1-1
CDR3aa: ASSYTGQGAEAF

d_gene: .
v_gene: TRBV4-2
j_gene: TRBJ1-2
CDR3aa: ASSHTNRANYGYT

d_gene: TRBD2
v_gene: TRBV7-3
j_gene: TRBJ2-5
CDR3aa: ASSPGGPLETQY

d_gene: .
v_gene: TRBV5-1
j_gene: TRBJ1-1
CDR3aa: ASSLSGGVNTEAF

d_gene: .
v_gene: TRBV20-1
j_gene: TRBJ2-7
CDR3aa: SARDFRGSYEQY

d_gene: .
v_gene: TRBV12-3/TRBV12-4
j_gene: TRBJ2-5
CDR3aa: ASNGRGPGETQY

d_gene: .
v_gene: TRBV2
j_gene: TRBJ1-1
CDR3aa: ASSGEPEAF

d_gene: .
v_gene: TRBV29-1
j_gene: TRBJ2-2
CDR3aa: SAGLNTGELF

d_gene: TRBD2
v_gene: TRBV7-6
j_gene: TRBJ2-3
CDR3aa: ASSLVGGLAGGCADTQY

d_gene: TRBD2
v_gene: TRBV9
j_gene: TRBJ2-3
CDR3aa: ASSSAGGPVDTQY

d_gene: .
v_gene: TRBV24-1
j_gene: TRBJ1-2
CDR3aa: ATSARTGFGLSGYT

d_gene: TRBD1
v_gene: TRBV14
j_gene: TRBJ2-7
CDR3aa: ASSQPPDRASYEQY

d_gene: TRBD1
v_gene: TRBV7-9
j_gene: TRBJ1-4
CDR3aa: ASSLGDRTFNEKLF

d_gene: .
v_gene: TRBV7-9
j_gene: TRBJ2-1
CDR3aa: ASSGDSHEQF

d_gene: TRBD2
v_gene: TRBV4-1
j_gene: TRBJ2-1
CDR3aa: ASSQDPVLAGIYNEQF

d_gene: TRBD1
v_gene: TRBV19
j_gene: TRBJ1-5
CDR3aa: ASKYGTASNQPQH

d_gene: .
v_gene: TRBV29-1
j_gene: TRBJ2-1
CDR3aa: SVRPDSPQQF

d_gene: TRBD1
v_gene: TRBV12-3/TRBV12-4
j_gene: TRBJ2-1
CDR3aa: ASSLQGARYNEQF

d_gene: .
v_gene: TRBV7-2
j_gene: TRBJ2-1
CDR3aa: ASSAGLFSSYNEQF

d_gene: .
v_gene: TRBV6-5
j_gene: TRBJ2-1
CDR3aa: ASSLRLLNEQF

d_gene: TRBD1
v_gene: TRBV7-9
j_gene: TRBJ1-6
CDR3aa: ASSSPTGVISPLH

d_gene: TRBD2
v_gene: TRBV6-5
j_gene: TRBJ2-2
CDR3aa: ASSYSAGTTHTGELF

d_gene: .
v_gene: TRBV6-6
j_gene: TRBJ1-3
CDR3aa: ASSHYTSSGNTIY

d_gene: .
v_gene: TRBV9
j_gene: TRBJ2-7
CDR3aa: ASSVATGEEGQY

d_gene: .
v_gene: TRBV6-5
j_gene: TRBJ1-1
CDR3aa: ASSYSLSGTSEAF

d_gene: .
v_gene: TRBV19
j_gene: TRBJ2-7
CDR3aa: ASSINYFYEQY

d_gene: .
v_gene: TRBV29-1
j_gene: TRBJ2-3
CDR3aa: SVGEGENTQY

d_gene: .
v_gene: TRBV7-9
j_gene: TRBJ1-1
CDR3aa: ASSPKTRGRLGTEAF

d_gene: .
v_gene: TRBV7-3
j_gene: TRBJ1-4
CDR3aa: ASSQRMGEKLF

d_gene: TRBD1
v_gene: TRBV5-1
j_gene: TRBJ2-1
CDR3aa: ASSYIQGAYNEQF

d_gene: TRBD2
v_gene: TRBV7-9
j_gene: TRBJ2-7
CDR3aa: ASRLSTLAGAGEQY

d_gene: .
v_gene: TRBV18
j_gene: TRBJ1-1
CDR3aa: ASSPLETAEAF

d_gene: TRBD2
v_gene: TRBV7-9
j_gene: TRBJ2-5
CDR3aa: ASRVGSSGKQAQY

d_gene: TRBD1
v_gene: TRBV27
j_gene: TRBJ2-7
CDR3aa: ASSPLGQGADEQY

d_gene: .
v_gene: TRBV30
j_gene: TRBJ2-7
CDR3aa: AWSVNRDFTEQY

d_gene: TRBD1
v_gene: TRBV19
j_gene: TRBJ1-1
CDR3aa: ASSALDRANTEAF